The clone carrying this T cell receptor beta chain was recorded many times. Amplified regions were TCR beta CDR3 sequences from RNA transcripts. During a first-round RT-PCR of the TCR CDR3, the HTBI primer set was used. TCRdb reprocessed the multiplex PCR reads with MiXCR, giving one entry per CDR3 protein. This sample has roughly 740,000 distinct CDR3 sequences; less than 20% occur once, and the top ten carry 8.4%. Trimming cost V 6 bases and J 5 bases; bases outside gene matches: 9. The CDR3 is 16 amino acids. The data were taken from a study of T cells in Graves' hyperthyroidism and ophthalmopathy.

The sample taken for sequencing was blood. The gene calls are TRBV12-3 or TRBV12-4 and TRBJ2-2; 10 bases align to TRBD2. The source of this sequence is a man aged 18 to 30 with Graves' hyperthyroidism. The CDR3 loop reads CASSLSAGGVTGELFF. The CDR3 nucleotides read TGTGCCAGCAGCCTCTCAGCGGGAGGGGTGACCGGGGAGCTGTTTTTT.